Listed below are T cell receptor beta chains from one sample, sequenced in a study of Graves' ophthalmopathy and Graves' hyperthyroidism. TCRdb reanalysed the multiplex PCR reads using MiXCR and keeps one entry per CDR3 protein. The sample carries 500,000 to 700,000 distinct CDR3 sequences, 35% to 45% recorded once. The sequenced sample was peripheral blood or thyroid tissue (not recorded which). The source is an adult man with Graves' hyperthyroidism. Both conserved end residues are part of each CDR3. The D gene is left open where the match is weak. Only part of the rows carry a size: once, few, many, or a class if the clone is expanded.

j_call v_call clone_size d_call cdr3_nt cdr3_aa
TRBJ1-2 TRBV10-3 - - TGTGCCATCAGTGAGTCGAGTCAGGGAGAGACCGGTGTCTACACCTTC CAISESSQGETGVYTF
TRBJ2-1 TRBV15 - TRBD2 TGTGCCACCAGCTTCGATTGGTCGGGAGGGAATGAGCAGTTCTTC CATSFDWSGGNEQFF
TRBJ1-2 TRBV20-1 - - TGCAGTGCTAGAGATATTGGGGGGGCGGGAAACACCTTC CSARDIGGAGNTF
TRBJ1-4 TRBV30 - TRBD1 TGTGGGACAGGGCGTAATGAAAAACTGTTTTTT CGTGRNEKLFF
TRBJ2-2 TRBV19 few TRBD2 TGTGCCAGTAGTATAGTGACTAGCGGGAGTTCCGGGGAGCTGTTTTTT CASSIVTSGSSGELFF
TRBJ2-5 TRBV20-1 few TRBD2 TGCAGTGCTTCCGGGACTAGCGGGCAAGAGACCCAGTACTTC CSASGTSGQETQYF
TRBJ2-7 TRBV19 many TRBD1 TGTGCCAGTCGGACAGGGACCTACGAGCAGTACTTC CASRTGTYEQYF
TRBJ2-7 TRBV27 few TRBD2 TGTGCCAGCAGTCCCCCCTTCGGACTAGCGAAACCCTACGAGCAGTACTTC CASSPPFGLAKPYEQYF
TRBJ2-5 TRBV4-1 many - TGCGCCAGCAGCCATCCCCGATCAGGGCGGCAAGAGACCCAGTACTTC CASSHPRSGRQETQYF
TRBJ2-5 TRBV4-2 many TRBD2 TGTGCCAGCAGCCAAGATACACGGGGGGAAGAGACCCAGTACTTC CASSQDTRGEETQYF
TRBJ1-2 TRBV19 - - TGTGCCAGTAGTGGGACTAGCTATGGCTACACCTTC CASSGTSYGYTF
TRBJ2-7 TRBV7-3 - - TGTGCCAGCAGCTTACAGGTCGGAGAGCAGTACTTC CASSLQVGEQYF
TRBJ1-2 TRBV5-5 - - TGTGCCAGCAGCTCACCGGGACCCAACGGCTATGGCTACACCTTC CASSSPGPNGYGYTF
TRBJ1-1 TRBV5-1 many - TGCGCCAGCAGCCCCGGTACGGCAGAGTACACTGAAGCTTTCTTT CASSPGTAEYTEAFF
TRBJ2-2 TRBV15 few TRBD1 TGTGCCACCTTGGGACAGGGGCCAGACTACCCGAACACCGGGGAGCTGTTTTTT CATLGQGPDYPNTGELFF
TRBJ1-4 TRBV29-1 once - TGCAGCGTTGGAGAACAGGGTGAAAAACTGTTTTTT CSVGEQGEKLFF
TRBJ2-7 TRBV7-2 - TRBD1 TGTGCCAGCAGGTCGACAGGGAGTTTTTACGAGCAGTACTTC CASRSTGSFYEQYF
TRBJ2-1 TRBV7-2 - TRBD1 TGTGCCAGCAGCCGGGACAGGGGGATCAATGAGCAGTTCTTC CASSRDRGINEQFF
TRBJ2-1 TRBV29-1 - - TGCAGCGGTGGAGTGGGCAATGAGCAGTTCTTC CSGGVGNEQFF
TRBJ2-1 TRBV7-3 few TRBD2 TGTGCCAGCAGTTTGGGGACTAGCGGGGGGCAGTTCTTC CASSLGTSGGQFF
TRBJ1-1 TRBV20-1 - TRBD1 TGCAGTGCTAGTCGGGGACAGGAATTGGTTTTCTTT CSASRGQELVFF
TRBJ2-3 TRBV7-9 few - TGTGCCAGCAGCCCTAATCGCGGGGCAGATACGCAGTATTTT CASSPNRGADTQYF
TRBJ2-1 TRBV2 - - TGTGCCAGCATTCTCGGGGAAACCTACAATGAGCAGTTCTTC CASILGETYNEQFF
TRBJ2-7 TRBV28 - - TGTGCCACCAAGTCCGGACAGTTACCCTACGAGCAGTACTTC CATKSGQLPYEQYF
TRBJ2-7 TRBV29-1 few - TGCAGCGTTGAAAGGGGGACTCCCGGGACTTCCGAGCAGTACTTC CSVERGTPGTSEQYF
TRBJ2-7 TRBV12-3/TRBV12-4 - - TGTGCCAGCAGTCGGACCGCATACGGGCAGTACTTC CASSRTAYGQYF
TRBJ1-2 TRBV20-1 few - TGCAGTGCTAGCTGGGGGGCTGGCTACACCTTC CSASWGAGYTF
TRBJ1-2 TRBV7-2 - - TGTGCCAGCAGCTTAGTAGGGCTGGGGGGCTACACCTTC CASSLVGLGGYTF
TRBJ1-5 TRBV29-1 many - TGCAGCGTTGGGGCAGGGAGAAATCAGCCCCAGCATTTT CSVGAGRNQPQHF
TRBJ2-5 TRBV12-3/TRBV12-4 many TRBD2 TGTGCCAGCAGTCGGACTAGCGGGGGGGCAGAGACCCAGTACTTC CASSRTSGGAETQYF
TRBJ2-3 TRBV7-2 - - TGTGCCAGCAGCTCCCCTTTAGCGGATCTACACACAGATACGCAGTATTTT CASSSPLADLHTDTQYF
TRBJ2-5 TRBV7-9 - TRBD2 TGTGCCAGCAGTCAAACCGGGACTAGCGGGAAGACCCAGTACTTC CASSQTGTSGKTQYF
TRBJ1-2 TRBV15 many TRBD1 TGTGCCACCAGCAGAGGGGGACAGGCGAGTTCTGGCTACACCTTC CATSRGGQASSGYTF
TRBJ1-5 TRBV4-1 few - TGCGCCAGCAGCCAAGAGACCCCGGACAGTAATAGCAATCAGCCCCAGCATTTT CASSQETPDSNSNQPQHF
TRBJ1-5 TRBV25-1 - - TGTGCCAGCTCACCACCGGGAAGCCACTATAGCAATCAGCCCCAGCATTTT CASSPPGSHYSNQPQHF
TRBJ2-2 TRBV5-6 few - TGTGCCAGCAGCTCCGGGGACACCGGGGAGCTGTTTTTT CASSSGDTGELFF
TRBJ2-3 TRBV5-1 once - TGCGCCAGCAGCTCCCGGGACTGGGGCACAGATACGCAGTATTTT CASSSRDWGTDTQYF
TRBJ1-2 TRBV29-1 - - TGCAGCGCAGACCCCGAAACCGACAGGCCTAACTATGGCTACACCTTC CSADPETDRPNYGYTF
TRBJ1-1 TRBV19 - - TGTGCCAGTAGCCCGGGGAGGGGGGGCATGAACACTGAAGCTTTCTTT CASSPGRGGMNTEAFF
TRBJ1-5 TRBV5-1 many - TGCGCCAGCAGTCTGGACGGAAGAAGCAATCAGCCCCAGCATTTT CASSLDGRSNQPQHF
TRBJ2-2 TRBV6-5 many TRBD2 TGTGCCAGCAGTTACTCGACTAGCGGGGTCACCGGGGAGCTGTTTTTT CASSYSTSGVTGELFF
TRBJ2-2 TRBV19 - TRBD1 TGTGCCAGTAACCCGGACAGGGGGAGCACCGGGGAGCTGTTTTTT CASNPDRGSTGELFF